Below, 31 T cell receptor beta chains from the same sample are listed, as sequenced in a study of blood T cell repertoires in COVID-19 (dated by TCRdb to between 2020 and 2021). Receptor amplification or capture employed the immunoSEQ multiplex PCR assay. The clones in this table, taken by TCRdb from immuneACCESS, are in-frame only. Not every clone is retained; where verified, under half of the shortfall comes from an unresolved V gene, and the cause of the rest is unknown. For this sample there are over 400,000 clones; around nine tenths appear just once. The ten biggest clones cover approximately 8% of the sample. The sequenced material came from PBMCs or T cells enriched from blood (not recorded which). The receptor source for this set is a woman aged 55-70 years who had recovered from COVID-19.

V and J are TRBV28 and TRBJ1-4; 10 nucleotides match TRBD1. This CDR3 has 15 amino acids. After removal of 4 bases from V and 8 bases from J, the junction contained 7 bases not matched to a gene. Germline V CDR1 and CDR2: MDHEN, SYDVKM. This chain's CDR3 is CASSSSGTGEEKLFF. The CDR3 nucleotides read TGTGCCAGCAGTTCCTCCGGGACAGGGGAGGAAAAACTGTTTTTT.

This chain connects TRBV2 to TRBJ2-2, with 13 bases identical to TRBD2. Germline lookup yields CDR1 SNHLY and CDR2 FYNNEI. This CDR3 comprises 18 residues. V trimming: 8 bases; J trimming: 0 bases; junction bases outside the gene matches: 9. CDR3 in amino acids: CASRGGLAGPSNTGELFF. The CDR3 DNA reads TGTGCCAGCCGGGGGGGACTAGCGGGGCCCTCGAACACCGGGGAGCTGTTTTTT.

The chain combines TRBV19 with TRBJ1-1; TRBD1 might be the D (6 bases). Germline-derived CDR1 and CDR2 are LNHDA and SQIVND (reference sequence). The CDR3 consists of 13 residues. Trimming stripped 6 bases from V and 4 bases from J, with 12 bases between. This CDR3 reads CASSPRGGTEAFF. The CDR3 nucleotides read TGTGCCAGTAGCCCCAGAGGGGGCACTGAAGCTTTCTTT.

CDR3 loop: CASSLFRPAGGSGNTIYF. CDR3 nucleotides: TGTGCCAGCAGCTTGTTTCGGCCGGCGGGAGGCTCTGGAAACACCATATATTTT. This chain uses TRBV5-8 with TRBJ1-3; D unclear. The V end was cut by 1 base, the J end by 0 bases, with 17 bases between. Germline V gene data show CDR1 as SGHTS and CDR2 as YDEGEE. The CDR3 spans 18 residues.

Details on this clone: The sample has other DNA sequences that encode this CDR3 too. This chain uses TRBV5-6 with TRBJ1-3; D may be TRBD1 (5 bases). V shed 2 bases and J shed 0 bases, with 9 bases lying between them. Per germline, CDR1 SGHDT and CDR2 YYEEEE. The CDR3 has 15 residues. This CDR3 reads CASSLRGGSGNTIYF. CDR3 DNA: TGTGCCAGCAGCTTACGGGGGGGCTCTGGAAACACCATATATTTT.

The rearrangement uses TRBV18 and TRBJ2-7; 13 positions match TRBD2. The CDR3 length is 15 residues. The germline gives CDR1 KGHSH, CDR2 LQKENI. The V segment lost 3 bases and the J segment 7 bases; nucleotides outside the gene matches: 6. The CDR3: CASSPGLAGQNEQYV. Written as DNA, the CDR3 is TGTGCCAGCTCACCGGGACTAGCGGGGCAAAATGAGCAGTACGTC.

The CDR3 region is CASSEDRDSVLQHTQYF. The CDR3 nucleotides are TGTGCCAGCAGTGAAGACCGGGACAGTGTCCTACAACATACGCAGTATTTT. The chain combines TRBV2 with TRBJ2-3, with 7 bases that match TRBD1. Germline CDR1 reads SNHLY; CDR2 reads FYNNEI. The CDR3 is made up of 17 amino acids. The V and J ends lost 1 base and 7 bases, in that order; junction bases with no gene match: 14.

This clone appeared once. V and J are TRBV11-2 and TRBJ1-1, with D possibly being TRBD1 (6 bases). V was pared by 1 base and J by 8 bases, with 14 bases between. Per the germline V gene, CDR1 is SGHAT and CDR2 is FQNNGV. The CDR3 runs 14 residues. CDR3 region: CASSLVRGGLEAFF. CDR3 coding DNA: TGTGCCAGCAGCTTAGTAAGGGGGGGCTTAGAAGCTTTCTTT.

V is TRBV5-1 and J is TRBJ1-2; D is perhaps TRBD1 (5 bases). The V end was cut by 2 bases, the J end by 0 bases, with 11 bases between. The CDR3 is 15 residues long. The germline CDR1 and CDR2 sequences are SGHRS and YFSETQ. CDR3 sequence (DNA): TGCGCCAGCAGCTTAGGGGTTGGGGCTAACTATGGCTACACCTTC. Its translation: CASSLGVGANYGYTF.

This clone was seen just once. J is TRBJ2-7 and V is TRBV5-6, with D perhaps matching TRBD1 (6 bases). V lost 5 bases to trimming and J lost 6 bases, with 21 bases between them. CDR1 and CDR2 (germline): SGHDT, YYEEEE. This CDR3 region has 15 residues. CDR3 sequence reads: CASSYPGARWGEQYV. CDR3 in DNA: TGTGCCAGCAGTTACCCAGGGGCCCGCTGGGGCGAGCAGTACGTC.

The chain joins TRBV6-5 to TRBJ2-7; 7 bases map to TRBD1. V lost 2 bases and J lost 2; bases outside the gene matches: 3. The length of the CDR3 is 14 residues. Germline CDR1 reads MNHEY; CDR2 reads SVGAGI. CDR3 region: CASSYARGTYEQYF. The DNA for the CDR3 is TGTGCCAGCAGTTACGCCAGGGGGACCTACGAGCAGTACTTC.

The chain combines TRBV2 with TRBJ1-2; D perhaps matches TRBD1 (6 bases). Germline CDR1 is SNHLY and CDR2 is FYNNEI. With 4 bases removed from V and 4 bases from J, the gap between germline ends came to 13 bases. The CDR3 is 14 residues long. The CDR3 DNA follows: TGTGCCAGCAGTGTACAGGGTAGAAGCTATGGCTACACCTTC. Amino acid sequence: CASSVQGRSYGYTF.

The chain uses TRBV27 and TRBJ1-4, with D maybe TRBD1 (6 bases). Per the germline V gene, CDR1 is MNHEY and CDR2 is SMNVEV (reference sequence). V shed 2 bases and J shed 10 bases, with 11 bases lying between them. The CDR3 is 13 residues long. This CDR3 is CASSLQTGGKLFF. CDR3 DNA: TGTGCCAGCAGTTTACAGACAGGTGGAAAACTGTTTTTT.

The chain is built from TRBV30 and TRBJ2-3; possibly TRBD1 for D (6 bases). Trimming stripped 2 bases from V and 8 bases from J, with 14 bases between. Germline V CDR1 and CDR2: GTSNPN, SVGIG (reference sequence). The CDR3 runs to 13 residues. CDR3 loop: CAWSSGVQGTQYF. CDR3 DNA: TGTGCCTGGAGTTCAGGGGTTCAGGGTACGCAGTATTTT. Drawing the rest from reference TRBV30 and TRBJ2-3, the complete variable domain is SQTIHQWPATLVQPVGSPLSLECTVEGTSNPNLYWYRQAAGRGLQLLFYSVGIGQISSEVPQNLSASRPQDRQFILSSKKLLLSDSGFYLCAWSSGVQGTQYFGPGTRLTVL.

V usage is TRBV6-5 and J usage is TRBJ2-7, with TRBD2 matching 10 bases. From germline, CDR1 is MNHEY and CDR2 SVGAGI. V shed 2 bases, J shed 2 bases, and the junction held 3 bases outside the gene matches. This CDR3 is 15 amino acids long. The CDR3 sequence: CASSYTSGAAYEQYF. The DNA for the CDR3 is TGTGCCAGCAGTTACACTAGCGGGGCCGCCTACGAGCAGTACTTC.

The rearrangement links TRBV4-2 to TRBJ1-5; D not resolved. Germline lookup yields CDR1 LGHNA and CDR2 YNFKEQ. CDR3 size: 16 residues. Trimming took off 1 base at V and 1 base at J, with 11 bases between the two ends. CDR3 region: CASSQAEVGSNQPQHF. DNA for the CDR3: TGTGCCAGCAGCCAAGCGGAGGTTGGGAGCAATCAGCCCCAGCATTTT.

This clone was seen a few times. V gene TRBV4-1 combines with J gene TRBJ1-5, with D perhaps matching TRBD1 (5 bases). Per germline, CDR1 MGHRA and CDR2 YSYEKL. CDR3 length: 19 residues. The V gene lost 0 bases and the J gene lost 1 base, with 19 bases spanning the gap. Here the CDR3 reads CASSQEVFGGRLSNQPQHF. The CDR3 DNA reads TGCGCCAGCAGCCAAGAAGTGTTCGGGGGACGGTTAAGCAATCAGCCCCAGCATTTT.

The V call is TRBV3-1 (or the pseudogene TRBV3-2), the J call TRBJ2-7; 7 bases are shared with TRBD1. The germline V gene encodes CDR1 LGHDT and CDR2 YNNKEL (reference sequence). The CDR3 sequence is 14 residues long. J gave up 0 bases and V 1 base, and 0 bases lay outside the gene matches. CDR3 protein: CASSQGDSSYEQYV. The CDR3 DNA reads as TGTGCCAGCAGCCAAGGGGACAGCTCCTACGAGCAGTACGTC.

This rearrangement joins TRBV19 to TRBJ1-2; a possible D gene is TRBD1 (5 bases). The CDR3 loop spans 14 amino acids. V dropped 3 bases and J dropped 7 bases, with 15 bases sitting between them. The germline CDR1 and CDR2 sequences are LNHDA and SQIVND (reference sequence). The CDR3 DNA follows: TGTGCCAGTAGTATCCAGGATATCCAGGGTGGCTACACCTTC. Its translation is CASSIQDIQGGYTF. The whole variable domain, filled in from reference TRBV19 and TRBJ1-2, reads DGGITQSPKYLFRKEGQNVTLSCEQNLNHDAMYWYRQDPGQGLRLIYYSQIVNDFQKGDIAEGYSVSREKKESFPLTVTSAQKNPTAFYLCASSIQDIQGGYTFGSGTRLTVV.

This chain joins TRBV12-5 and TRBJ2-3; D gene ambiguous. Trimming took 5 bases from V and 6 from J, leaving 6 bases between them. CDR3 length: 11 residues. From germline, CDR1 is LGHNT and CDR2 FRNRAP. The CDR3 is CASGPQDTQYF. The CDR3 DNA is TGTGCTAGTGGTCCTCAGGATACGCAGTATTTT.

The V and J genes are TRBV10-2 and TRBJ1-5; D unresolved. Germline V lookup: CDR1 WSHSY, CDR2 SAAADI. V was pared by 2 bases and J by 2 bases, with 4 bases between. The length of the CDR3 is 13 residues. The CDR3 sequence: CASSEEGNQPQHF. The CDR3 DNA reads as TGCGCCAGCAGTGAGGAGGGCAATCAGCCCCAGCATTTT.

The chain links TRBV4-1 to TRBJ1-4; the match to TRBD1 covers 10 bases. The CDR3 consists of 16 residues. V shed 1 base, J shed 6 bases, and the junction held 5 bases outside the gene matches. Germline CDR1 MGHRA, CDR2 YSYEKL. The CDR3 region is CASSQGMTGGHEKLFF. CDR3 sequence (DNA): TGCGCCAGCAGCCAAGGGATGACAGGGGGCCATGAAAAACTGTTTTTT.

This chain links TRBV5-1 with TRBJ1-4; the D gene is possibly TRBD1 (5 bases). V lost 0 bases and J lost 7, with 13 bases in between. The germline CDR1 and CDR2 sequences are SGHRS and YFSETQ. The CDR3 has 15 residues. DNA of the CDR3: TGCGCCAGCAGCTTGGGCAGGGAAAGGGGTGAAAAACTGTTTTTT. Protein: CASSLGRERGEKLFF.

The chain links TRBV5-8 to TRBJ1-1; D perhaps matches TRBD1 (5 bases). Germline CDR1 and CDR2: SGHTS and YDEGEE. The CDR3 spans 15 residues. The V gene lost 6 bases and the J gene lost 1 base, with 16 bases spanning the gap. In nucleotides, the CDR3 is TGTGCCAGCACTCTGCGGGGCCGAGGGAACACTGAAGCTTTCTTT. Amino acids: CASTLRGRGNTEAFF.

The CDR3 coding sequence is TGTGCCAGCAGCTTAAATTGGCAGGGAACTGAAGCTTTCTTT. It specifies CASSLNWQGTEAFF. This sequence joins TRBV7-2 and TRBJ1-1, with D possibly matching TRBD1 (5 bases). The CDR3 contains 14 residues. CDR1 is SGHTA, CDR2 FQGNSA, per germline. Trimming removed 2 bases from V and 5 bases from J, with 12 bases in between.

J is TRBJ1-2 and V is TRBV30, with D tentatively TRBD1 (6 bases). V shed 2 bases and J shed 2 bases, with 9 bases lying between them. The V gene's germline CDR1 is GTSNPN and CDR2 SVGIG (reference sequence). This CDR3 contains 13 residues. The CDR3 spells CAWSTQGNYGYTF. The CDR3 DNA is TGTGCCTGGAGTACCCAGGGGAACTATGGCTACACCTTC.

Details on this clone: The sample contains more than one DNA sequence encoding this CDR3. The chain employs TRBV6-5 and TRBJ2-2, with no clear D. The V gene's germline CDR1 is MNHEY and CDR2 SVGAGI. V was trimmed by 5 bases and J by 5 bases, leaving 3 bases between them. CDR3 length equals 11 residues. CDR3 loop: CASSRTGELFF. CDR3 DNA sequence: TGTGCCAGCAGTCGGACCGGGGAGCTGTTTTTT.

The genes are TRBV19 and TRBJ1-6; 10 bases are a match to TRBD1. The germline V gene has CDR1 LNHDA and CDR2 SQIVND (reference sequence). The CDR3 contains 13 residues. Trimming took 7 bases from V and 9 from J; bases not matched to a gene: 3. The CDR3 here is CASMRTGGSPLHF. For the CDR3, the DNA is TGTGCCAGTATGAGGACAGGGGGTTCACCCCTCCACTTT.

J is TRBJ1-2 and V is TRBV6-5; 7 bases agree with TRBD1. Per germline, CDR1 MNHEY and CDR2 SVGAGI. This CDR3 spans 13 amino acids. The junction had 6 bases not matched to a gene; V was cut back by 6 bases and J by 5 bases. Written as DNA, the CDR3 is TGTGCCAGCAGCGGAACGGGACAGTATGGCTACACCTTC. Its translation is CASSGTGQYGYTF.

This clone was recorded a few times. This CDR3 reads CASSEGTGILAEAFF. The CDR3 DNA reads as TGTGCCAGCAGTGAAGGAACAGGGATTCTCGCTGAAGCTTTCTTT. The chain uses TRBV2 and TRBJ1-1; the D gene is possibly TRBD1 (6 bases). V lost 1 base to trimming and J lost 6 bases, with 15 bases between them. CDR1 is SNHLY and CDR2 is FYNNEI in the germline V gene. CDR3 length: 15 amino acids.

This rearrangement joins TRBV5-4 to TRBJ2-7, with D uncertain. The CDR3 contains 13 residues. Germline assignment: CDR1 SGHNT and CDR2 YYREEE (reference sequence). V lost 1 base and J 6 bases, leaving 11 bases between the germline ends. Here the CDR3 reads CASSLSTPSEQYV. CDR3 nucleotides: TGTGCCAGCAGCTTGTCGACTCCCTCCGAGCAGTACGTC.